This is a list of T cell receptor beta chains from one sample in a study of early T cells in non-severe SARS-CoV-2 infection. Via MiXCR, TCRdb re-called the 5' RACE reads, giving one row per CDR3 protein. The sample includes about 48,000 distinct CDR3 sequences, more than 6.5% seen only once; the top ten take roughly 6%. The sequenced material came from whole blood. Receptors were obtained from an adult who was a healthcare worker with PCR-confirmed SARS-CoV-2 infection or an uninfected control (not recorded which). Each CDR3 is given with its conserved first and last residue. The D gene is left open where the match is weak.

TRBV27 TRBD2 CASSFSSGRTYEQYF
TRBV12-3/TRBV12-4 TRBD2 CASREGLEGQFF
TRBV7-2 NA CASSLRDSNQPQHF
TRBV11-2 NA CASSLVPGQLGNEQYF
TRBV5-1 TRBD2 CASSLGLAQETQYF
TRBV7-9 NA CASSPIGTIFEQYF
TRBV5-1 NA CASSSIRDTEAFF
TRBV30 NA CAWTVVNYGYTF
TRBV29-1 NA CSVGKGSGNEQFF
TRBV6-6 NA CASRQRTASYEQYF
TRBV21-1 NA CASSKAQGQGHYQETQYF
TRBV5-6 TRBD1 CASSFRDRSYEQYF
TRBV12-3/TRBV12-4 NA CASSTPDGDLSSYNSPLHF
TRBV6-1 NA CASTPGYNEQFF
TRBV29-1 NA CSVARGANTEAFF
TRBV5-1 NA CASSLLPRGTDTQYF
TRBV20-1 NA CSARDLGNTGELFF
TRBV20-1 NA CSARGQDGRSYGYTF
TRBV12-3/TRBV12-4 NA CASSPRVRDNEQYF
TRBV20-1 NA CSARDRLDSLQQVLQPQHF
TRBV20-1 NA CSARETWYQPQHF
TRBV11-2 NA CASSSGLRNGELFF
TRBV7-2 TRBD1 CASSLGTGIEAFF
TRBV18 NA CASSRDGVYNQPQHF
TRBV20-1 TRBD1 CSPQGVDREGRNTIYF
TRBV11-2 TRBD1 CASSADRDQPQHF
TRBV11-2 NA CASSLLRGDVGNEQFF
TRBV11-2 TRBD2 CASSSRNSGTSYNEQFF
TRBV7-9 TRBD1 CASSPRDSNYGYTF
TRBV7-8 NA CASSLYSNTEAFF
TRBV5-1 NA CASSLTIPAQETQYF
TRBV19 TRBD1 CASSITTGRGTGELFF
TRBV7-9 NA CASSSSFKHSYEQYF
TRBV20-1 NA CSARDGSGANVLTF
TRBV3-1 NA CASSQPSPYEQYF
TRBV9 NA CASSVDGASTDTQYF
TRBV28 TRBD2 CASSFPTSGETYNEQFF
TRBV4-3 TRBD2 CASSQYGLAGELFF
TRBV18 TRBD1 CASSSLRQGTEAFF
TRBV13 TRBD1 CASSTRNRGTEAFF
TRBV7-6 NA CASSPSPNQPQHF
TRBV29-1 NA CSTGQGDEAFF
TRBV28 TRBD2 CASSLRGLAGGSTDTQYF
TRBV19 NA CASKGFTGELFF
TRBV28 NA CASSSQFRTSVYYEQYF
TRBV12-3/TRBV12-4 NA CASSLDSERTQYF
TRBV3-1 NA CASSHFRSNTQYF
TRBV10-3 NA CAISEPSVGSDYGYTF
TRBV20-1 NA CSGGRGRGRTDTQYF
TRBV3-1 NA CASSYRNQPQHF
TRBV4-3 NA CASSQDAGTDTQYF
TRBV11-2 TRBD1 CASSPRGIGLEQFF